This TCR beta chain stems from a study of blood T cell repertoires in COVID-19. About the research overall: COVID-19 samples, acute and convalescent, were from the United States, Italy and Spain. The cDNA or gDNA used as material had been derived from T cells, B-cell-depleted T cells, or PBMCs.

The germline gives CDR1 SGHVS, CDR2 FQNEAQ. V lost 5 bases and J lost 4, with 14 bases in between. The CDR3 runs 14 residues. In the original workflow: Amplification of reference gene primers provided the estimated nucleated cell counts. Libraries were prepared by immunoSEQ multiplex PCR; TCRdb keeps only in-frame clonotypes and omits some of them. The D gene and trimming were derived from the DNA, and the V and J assignments and clone size from that table. The sample has 120,000 to 150,000 clones; over 75% are singletons. In this sample, this clone turned up a few times. The chain links TRBV7-8 to TRBJ1-1; TRBD1 is a possible D gene (6 bases). The sequence was obtained from a man in his 60s with active or convalescent COVID-19. Sequencing used peripheral blood. The CDR3 coding sequence is TGTGCCAGCAGCAAAGATCAGGGGAGCACTGAAGCTTTCTTT. The encoded protein is CASSKDQGSTEAFF.